The 15 T cell receptor beta chains listed next were all sequenced from one sample in a study of shared clonotypes between healthy human individuals. Clones were sequenced by immunoSEQ multiplex PCR, and TCRdb holds only the in-frame ones, with some missing. The top ten clones hold about 13% of a sample with 470,000 or so clones, approximately 81% of them seen once. The sample consisted of PBMCs. Source of these receptors: a woman in her 40s in good health. Some clones in this sample may be carry-over from other donors' samples.

As for this clone: A far bigger clonotype differs at one base, so this is likely a read error. The gene calls are TRBV25-1 and TRBJ2-2; 8 nucleotides line up with TRBD1. The CDR3 spans 15 residues. Germline V lookup: CDR1 MGHDK, CDR2 SYGVNS. CDR3 nucleotide sequence: TGTGCCAGCAGTGAAGGGGCAGGGGGCACCGGGGGGCTGTTTTTT. It specifies CASSEGAGGTGGLFF. Full variable domain (rest looked up from reference TRBV25-1 and TRBJ2-2): EADIYQTPRYLVIGTGKKITLECSQTMGHDKMYWYQQDPGMELHLIHYSYGVNSTEKGDLSSESTVSRIRTEHFPLTLESARPSHTSQYLCASSEGAGGTGGLFFGEGSRLTVL.

The chain links TRBV20-1 to TRBJ2-3; perhaps TRBD2 as D (5 bases). CDR1 and CDR2 from the germline V gene are DFQATT and SNEGSKA (reference sequence). This CDR3 is 11 amino acids long. Trimming stripped 3 bases from V and 6 bases from J, with 7 bases between. CDR3 sequence (DNA): TGCAGTGCTAGGAGGGTGGATACGCAGTATTTT. This encodes CSARRVDTQYF.

The rearrangement links TRBV7-9 to TRBJ2-1, with a possible D match to TRBD1 (6 bases). The CDR3 is 12 amino acids. V was trimmed by 5 bases and J by 10 bases, leaving 12 bases between them. Per the germline V gene, CDR1 is SEHNR and CDR2 is FQNEAQ (reference sequence). The CDR3: CASSQTRGEQFF. CDR3 nucleotide sequence: TGTGCCAGCAGCCAGACCAGGGGCGAGCAGTTCTTC.

The chain has TRBV7-2 and TRBJ2-5; no clear D. V lost 2 bases and J lost 5, with 15 bases in between. Looked up from germline, CDR1 is SGHTA and CDR2 is FQGNSA. The CDR3 runs to 15 residues. CDR3 region: CASSLLSITRETQYF. The CDR3 nucleotides are TGTGCCAGCAGCTTATTGAGCATAACGCGGGAGACCCAGTACTTC.

The chain carries TRBV20-1 and TRBJ1-2, with D hard to call. Germline V CDR1 and CDR2: DFQATT, SNEGSKA (reference sequence). The CDR3 has 8 residues. The CDR3 coding sequence is TGCAGAGCGATGGGCTACACCTTC. Its protein product is CRAMGYTF.

The chain combines TRBV19 with TRBJ2-1; tentatively, D is TRBD1 or TRBD2 (5 bases each). This CDR3 region has 12 residues. CDR1 and CDR2 (germline): LNHDA, SQIVND (reference sequence). V was shortened by 3 bases and J by 8 bases, with 8 bases between the two germline ends. CDR3: CASSIRGDEQFF. CDR3 bases: TGTGCCAGTAGTATTAGGGGAGATGAGCAGTTCTTC.

The V call is TRBV6-5, the J call TRBJ2-7; weak D call: TRBD1 (6 bases). V gave up 6 bases and J gave up 4 bases, with 7 bases separating them. CDR3 size: 11 residues. Germline V gene sequence: CDR1 MNHEY, CDR2 SVGAGI. The CDR3: CASRQGYEQYF. The CDR3 DNA follows: TGTGCCAGCAGACAGGGATACGAGCAGTACTTC.

This rearrangement joins TRBV15 to TRBJ2-2; no reliable D call. Germline values: CDR1 LNHNV, CDR2 YYDKDF (reference sequence). This CDR3 region has 16 residues. Trimming cost V 0 bases and J 0 bases, with 8 bases left between them. The CDR3 coding sequence is TGTGCCACCAGCAGAGATAACCAGGCGAACACCGGGGAGCTGTTTTTT. Translating gives CATSRDNQANTGELFF.

This clone appeared once. V gene TRBV5-1 combines with J gene TRBJ1-2; D is ambiguous. Germline V gene lookup returns CDR1 SGHRS and CDR2 YFSETQ. Trimming left V 0 bases short and J 3 bases short, with 9 bases between. This CDR3 is 14 amino acids long. Here the CDR3 reads CASSLALSDYGYTF. CDR3 coding DNA: TGCGCCAGCAGCTTGGCCCTTTCAGACTATGGCTACACCTTC. The complete variable domain, with remaining parts taken from reference TRBV5-1 and TRBJ1-2, reads KAGVTQTPRYLIKTRGQQVTLSCSPISGHRSVSWYQQTPGQGLQFLFEYFSETQRNKGNFPGRFSGRQFSNSRSEMNVSTLELGDSALYLCASSLALSDYGYTFGSGTRLTVV.

The CDR3 DNA reads as TGTGCCAGCAGCTTCGGGGGAGGCCAAGAGACCCAGTACTTC. This encodes CASSFGGGQETQYF. The genes are TRBV5-6 and TRBJ2-5, with D possibly being TRBD2 (6 bases). In germline, CDR1 is SGHDT, CDR2 YYEEEE. Trimming stripped 2 bases from V and 1 base from J, with 9 bases between. The CDR3 runs to 14 residues.

V is TRBV11-2 and J is TRBJ1-2; a weak D match, TRBD1 (6 bases). Trimming took off 2 bases at V and 7 bases at J, with 8 bases between the two ends. Germline loops: CDR1 SGHAT, CDR2 FQNNGV. This CDR3 region has 12 residues. The CDR3 DNA follows: TGTGCCAGCAGCTTATGGGGGCGTGGCTACACCTTC. Protein product: CASSLWGRGYTF.

The chain uses TRBV29-1 and TRBJ2-5, with TRBD2 matching 16 bases. With 3 bases clipped from V and 3 bases from J, the junction kept 1 base outside the gene matches. There are 15 residues in the CDR3. The germline CDR1 and CDR2 sequences are SQVTM and ANQGSEA. CDR3 DNA sequence: TGCAGCGTTGATGGGACTAGCGGGAGGGAAGAGACCCAGTACTTC. Its protein is CSVDGTSGREETQYF.

The V gene is TRBV30, the J gene TRBJ1-5; D is possibly TRBD1 (5 bases). The CDR3 sequence is 14 residues long. The V end lost 1 base, the J end lost 7 bases, and 14 bases lay between the germline ends. The germline V gene has CDR1 GTSNPN and CDR2 SVGIG (reference sequence). CDR3 residues: CAWSAGTSRQPQHF. Here the CDR3 DNA reads TGTGCCTGGAGTGCCGGGACTTCTAGGCAGCCCCAGCATTTT.

This clone has only one observation. It differs at one base from a far larger clone, so likely a read error. In the same sample, other DNA sequences code for this CDR3. This rearrangement joins TRBV5-1 to TRBJ1-2, with 7 positions matching TRBD1. J was trimmed by 7 bases and V by 4 bases; bases with no gene match: 16. This CDR3 is built from 16 residues. CDR1 is SGHRS and CDR2 is YFSETQ in the germline V gene. CDR3 sequence: CASSPGRGQGVGGYTF. The CDR3 DNA reads as TGCGCCAGCAGCCCCGGCCGGGGGCAGGGGGTAGGTGGCTACACCTTC.

The genes are TRBV7-8 and TRBJ1-5; 10 bases line up with TRBD1. Germline assignment: CDR1 SGHVS and CDR2 FQNEAQ. The CDR3 covers 15 residues. V shed 5 bases, J shed 6 bases, and the junction held 7 bases outside the gene matches. CDR3 loop: CASSLGQGGRQPQHF. CDR3 nucleotide sequence: TGTGCCAGCAGCCTTGGACAGGGGGGGCGTCAGCCCCAGCATTTT.